This TCR beta chain was retrieved from a study of T cell clonotyping in hematopoietic cell transplantation. Study results and limitations: At the given depth, recipient repertoires were over 95% de novo clonotypes.

About this clone itself: The target antigen is unknown.

The data were produced by immunoSEQ multiplex PCR, yet TCRdb's version contains in-frame clones alone and is incomplete. The sample lists about 14,000 clones, 85% to 95% seen once, with 4% to 5% in the top ten. The length of the CDR3 is 13 residues. Germline assignment: CDR1 SGHRS and CDR2 YFSETQ. Trimming took 5 bases from V and 5 from J, leaving 13 bases between them. The sequences come from PBMCs, collected 30 days after allogeneic stem cell transplant. This TCR was recovered from a male patient aged 55 to 69 who had an allogeneic stem cell transplant from an unrelated donor, so the T cells may come from the graft donor. Some clones in this sample may be carry-over from other donors' samples. The chain links TRBV5-1 to TRBJ1-2, with D possibly being TRBD1 (6 bases). This CDR3 is CASSAGDLYGYTF. CDR3 DNA: TGCGCCAGCAGTGCAGGGGACCTATATGGCTACACCTTC.